Sequencing of this TCR beta chain was carried out in a study of CD8 T cells in ankylosing spondylitis. Overall study results and limits: Characteristic of ankylosing spondylitis blood, it appeared, was a TCR beta motif comprising roughly eight highly homologous variants. Matched ankylosing spondylitis synovial fluid reportedly showed significant enrichment of disease-linked clones.

For this clonotype: Antigen: not known.

TCRdb reprocessed the 5' RACE reads via MiXCR and lists one record per CDR3 protein. The repertoire holds 700,000 to 850,000 distinct CDR3 sequences, with around 11% as singletons. The sample consisted of blood, either unsorted or a sorted T cell fraction (not recorded which). This receptor was obtained from a male donor with ankylosing spondylitis.

Written as DNA, the CDR3 is TGTGCCAGCAGTCGAGGGGGGTATAGTAGCAATCAGCCCCAGCATTTT. Protein sequence: CASSRGGYSSNQPQHF. The chain uses TRBV6-2 or TRBV6-3 and TRBJ1-5, with TRBD1 as a possible D gene (6 bases). From germline, CDR1 is MNHEY and CDR2 SVGEGT. The CDR3 length is 16 residues. The V gene lost 5 bases and the J gene lost 0 bases, with 14 bases spanning the gap.